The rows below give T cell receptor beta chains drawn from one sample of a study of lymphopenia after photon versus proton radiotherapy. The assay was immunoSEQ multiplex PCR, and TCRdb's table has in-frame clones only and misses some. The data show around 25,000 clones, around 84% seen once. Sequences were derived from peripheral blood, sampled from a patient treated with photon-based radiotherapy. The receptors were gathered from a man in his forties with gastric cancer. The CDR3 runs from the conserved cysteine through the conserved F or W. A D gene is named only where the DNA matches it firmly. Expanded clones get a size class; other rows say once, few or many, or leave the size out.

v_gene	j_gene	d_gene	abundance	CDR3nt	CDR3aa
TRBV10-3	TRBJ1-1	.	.	TGTGCCATCAGCGGGGCGCAGGGGTCCGTGAACACTGAAGCTTTCTTT	CAISGAQGSVNTEAFF
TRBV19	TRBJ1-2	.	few	TGTGCCAGTATCGGAGGGTTTGGTTCTGGCTACACCTTC	CASIGGFGSGYTF
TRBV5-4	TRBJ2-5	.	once	TGTGCCAGCAGCGGAAAAGTTGGAGCGGAGACCCAGTACTTC	CASSGKVGAETQYF
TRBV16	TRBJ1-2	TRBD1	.	TGTGCCAGCAGCACGCGACAGGGTATGGGAACCTTC	CASSTRQGMGTF
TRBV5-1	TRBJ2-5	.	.	TGCGCCAGCAGCCCAAGGACATGGGGACAAGAGACCCAGTACTTC	CASSPRTWGQETQYF
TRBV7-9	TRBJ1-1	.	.	TGTGCCAGCAGCCAACTCGGGACCGCGGGCACTGAAGCTTTCTTT	CASSQLGTAGTEAFF
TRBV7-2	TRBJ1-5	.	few	TGTGCCAGCAGCCCATACCGGGATCAGCCCCAGCATTTT	CASSPYRDQPQHF
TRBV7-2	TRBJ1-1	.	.	TGTGCCAGCAGCTTAGCAAGGCACACTGAAGCTTTCTTT	CASSLARHTEAFF
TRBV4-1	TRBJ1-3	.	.	TGCGCCAGCAGCCGGACGACCGATTCCTCTGGAAACACCATATATTTT	CASSRTTDSSGNTIYF
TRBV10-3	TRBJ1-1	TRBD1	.	TGTGCCATCAGTGCCCCGGGACAGGGCAACACTGAAGCTTTCTTT	CAISAPGQGNTEAFF
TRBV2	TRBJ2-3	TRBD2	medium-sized	TGTGCCAGCAGTCCCCGGACTAGCGGAGATACGCAGTATTTT	CASSPRTSGDTQYF
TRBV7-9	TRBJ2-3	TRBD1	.	TGTGCCAGCAGCTTAGACCGACAGGGGGCTACGCAGTATTTT	CASSLDRQGATQYF
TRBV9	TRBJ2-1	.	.	TGTGCCAGCAGCGTAAGTCCAGACAATGAGCAGTTCTTC	CASSVSPDNEQFF
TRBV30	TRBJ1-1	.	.	TGTGCCTGTAGTGGGGGGTCCACTGAAGCTTTCTTT	CACSGGSTEAFF
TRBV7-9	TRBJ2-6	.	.	TGTGCCAGCAGCTTATTCGGTGCGGGGGCCAACGTCCTGACTTTC	CASSLFGAGANVLTF
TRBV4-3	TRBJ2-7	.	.	TGCGCCAGCAGCCAGGCCCCCGGGACACAGAGCTACGAGCAGTACTTC	CASSQAPGTQSYEQYF
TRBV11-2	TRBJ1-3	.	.	TGTGCCAGCAGCTTAGAGAGGGTCTCTGGAAACACCATATATTTT	CASSLERVSGNTIYF
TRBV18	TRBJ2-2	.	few	TGTGCCAGCTCACCCAGGGTAGGAGACGCCGGGGAGCTGTTTTTT	CASSPRVGDAGELFF
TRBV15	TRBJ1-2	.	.	TGTGCCACCAGCCGTGATTCGTTTGGCTACACCTTC	CATSRDSFGYTF
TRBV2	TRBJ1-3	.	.	TGTGCCAGCCGGGCCGGCTCACTGGGAAACACCATATATTTT	CASRAGSLGNTIYF
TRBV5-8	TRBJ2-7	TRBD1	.	TGTGCCAGCAGCGAGGCAGGGGGACAGGGGTTCGGCGAGCAGTACTTC	CASSEAGGQGFGEQYF
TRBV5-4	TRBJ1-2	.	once	TGTGCCAGCAGCGCACCGGGAAACTATGGCTACACCTTC	CASSAPGNYGYTF
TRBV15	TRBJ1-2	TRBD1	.	TGTGCCACCAGCGGGGGACAGGGCGACTATGGCTACACCTTC	CATSGGQGDYGYTF
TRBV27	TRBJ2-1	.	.	TGTGCCAGCACCCGAGGGGAGTGGGGGAGTGAGCAGTTCTTC	CASTRGEWGSEQFF
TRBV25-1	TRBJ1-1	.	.	TGTGCCAGCAGTGAGGGACCCGGCGGAGCTTTCTTT	CASSEGPGGAFF
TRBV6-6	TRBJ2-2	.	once	TGTGCCAGCAGTCCCCAGACAGGGAACACCGGGGAGCTGTTTTTT	CASSPQTGNTGELFF
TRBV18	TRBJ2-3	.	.	TGTGCCAGCTCACCACAGCCTAGCACAGATACGCAGTATTTT	CASSPQPSTDTQYF
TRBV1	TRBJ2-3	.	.	TGCACCAGCAGCCAAGATGGGACTAGCGGGGGGGAGGATACGCAGTATTTT	CTSSQDGTSGGEDTQYF
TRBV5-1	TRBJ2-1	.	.	TGCGCCAGCAACCCGGTGGGGGCCCCCAACAATGAGCAGTTCTTC	CASNPVGAPNNEQFF
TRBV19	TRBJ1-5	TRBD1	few	TGTGCCAGTAGTCCCCGGGACAGAAACAATCAGCCCCAGCATTTT	CASSPRDRNNQPQHF
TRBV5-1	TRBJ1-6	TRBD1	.	TGCGCCAGCAGCTCCGCCGACAGGGGAAATTCACCCCTCCACTTT	CASSSADRGNSPLHF
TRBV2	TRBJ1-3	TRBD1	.	TGTGCCAGCGACCCAGGACAGGGGGCAGGAAACACCATATATTTT	CASDPGQGAGNTIYF
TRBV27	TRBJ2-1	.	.	TGTGCCAGCAGTTACTTCTCTGGGGTCGACTACAATGAGCAGTTCTTC	CASSYFSGVDYNEQFF
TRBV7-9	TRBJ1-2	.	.	TGTGCCAGCAGCTTCGACAGTGGGTTCGGCGGCTACACCTTC	CASSFDSGFGGYTF
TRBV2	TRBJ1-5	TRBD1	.	TGTGCCTCCTCCCCAGCAGGGGGGGATCAGCCCCAGCATTTT	CASSPAGGDQPQHF
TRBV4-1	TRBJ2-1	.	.	TGCGCCAGCAGCCAAGGGCCACTTGCCTACAATGAGCAGTTCTTC	CASSQGPLAYNEQFF
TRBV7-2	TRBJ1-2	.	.	TGTGCCAGCAGCTTTCAAGGATTAGGCACCCCGGATGGCTACACCTTC	CASSFQGLGTPDGYTF
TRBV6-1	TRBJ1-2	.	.	TGTGCCAGCACTCACGGGGTTCCTGGCTACACCTTC	CASTHGVPGYTF
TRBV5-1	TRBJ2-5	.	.	TGCGCCAGCAGCCTGGACAGTCGGGGGGAGACCCAGTACTTC	CASSLDSRGETQYF
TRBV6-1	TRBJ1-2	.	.	TGTGCCAGCAGCGGACGGTCCAACTATGGCTACACCTTC	CASSGRSNYGYTF
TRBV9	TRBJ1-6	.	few	TGTGCCAGCAGCGTAGGCGGGAATTCACCCCTCCACTTT	CASSVGGNSPLHF
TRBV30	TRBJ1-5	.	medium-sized	TGTGCCTGGAGCAATCCCGGGTCCAGAGGCAATCAGCCCCAGCATTTT	CAWSNPGSRGNQPQHF
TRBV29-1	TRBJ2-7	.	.	TGCAGCGTTAACGCTCCAGGGACCCACGAGCAGTACTTC	CSVNAPGTHEQYF
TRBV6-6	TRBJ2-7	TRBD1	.	TGTGCCAGCAGTTACTCTCCCGGACAGGGATTCTACGAGCAGTACTTC	CASSYSPGQGFYEQYF
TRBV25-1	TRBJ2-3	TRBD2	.	TGTGCCAGCAGTGAATATCTCGGGGGGACAGATACGCAGTATTTT	CASSEYLGGTDTQYF
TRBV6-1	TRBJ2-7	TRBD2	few	TGTGCCAGCAGTACCCGGGAGGGGGGGACCTACGAGCAGTACTTC	CASSTREGGTYEQYF
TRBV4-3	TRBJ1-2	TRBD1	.	TGCGCCAGCAGCCAAGCCTCACAGGGGTATGGCTACACCTTC	CASSQASQGYGYTF
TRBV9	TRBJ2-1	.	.	TGTGCCAGCAGCCCTCACCCGGGTGAGCAGTTCTTC	CASSPHPGEQFF
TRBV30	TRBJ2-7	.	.	TGTGCCTGGAGTGGCCGGGTCTTTAACGAGCAGTACTTC	CAWSGRVFNEQYF
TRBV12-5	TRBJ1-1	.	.	TGTGCTAGTGGTTTCTTGGATAACACTGAAGCTTTCTTT	CASGFLDNTEAFF
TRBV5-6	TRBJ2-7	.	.	TGTGCCAGCAGCCAAAGTCCCCTCACCCAGGGAAGTCCCAACGAGCAGTACTTC	CASSQSPLTQGSPNEQYF
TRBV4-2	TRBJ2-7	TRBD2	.	TGTGCCAGCAGCCAAGATAGAGCGGGGGGCTACGAGCAGTACTTC	CASSQDRAGGYEQYF
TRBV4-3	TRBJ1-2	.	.	TGCGCCAGCAGCCAAGACATCGGAGCTGGCTACACCTTC	CASSQDIGAGYTF
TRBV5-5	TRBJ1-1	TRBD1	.	TGTGCCAGCAGCCCCTACAGGGGGCTGGACACTGAAGCTTTCTTT	CASSPYRGLDTEAFF
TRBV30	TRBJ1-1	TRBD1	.	TGTGCCTGGAGGTGGACAGGGAGGTCGAACACTGAAGCTTTCTTT	CAWRWTGRSNTEAFF
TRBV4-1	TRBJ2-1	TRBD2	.	TGCGCCAGCAGCCAACGAGCGGGGGGGAGGGGTGAGCAGTTCTTC	CASSQRAGGRGEQFF
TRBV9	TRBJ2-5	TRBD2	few	TGTGCCAGCAGCGTAGATAGTGGGAGGGGAGAGACCCAGTACTTC	CASSVDSGRGETQYF
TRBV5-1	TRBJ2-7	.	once	TGCGCCAGCAGCTTGGCCGGGGCCCCCTCCTACGAGCAGTACTTC	CASSLAGAPSYEQYF
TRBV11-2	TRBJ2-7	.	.	TGTGCCAGCAGCTTAGGCAGGGTCTCCTACGAGCAGTACTTC	CASSLGRVSYEQYF
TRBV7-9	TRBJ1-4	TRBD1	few	TGTGCCAGCAGCATAAGACAGGGGACAGGAGAAAAACTGTTTTTT	CASSIRQGTGEKLFF